The T cell receptor beta chain described here comes from a study of CD8 T cells in Susac syndrome. Sequencing of TCR beta was performed on blood CD8+ and CD4+ T cells. The multiple sclerosis control group comprised treatment-naive patients with stable or active relapsing-remitting disease. While CD8+ and CD4+ T cells were isolated negatively, TEMRA cells were enriched by FACS. Reverse transcription of about 0.45 to 1 ug RNA used random hexamers. Amplification of TCR beta CDR3 was carried out by immunoSEQ multiplex PCR, which covered 54 Vbeta and 13 Jbeta segments. A single record per CDR3 protein comes from TCRdb applying MiXCR to the immunoSEQ multiplex PCR reads. The sample has tens of thousands of distinct CDR3 sequences, roughly 93% seen once. The CDR3 has 16 residues. With 1 base removed from V and 7 bases from J, the gap between germline ends came to 20 bases. Germline-derived CDR1 and CDR2 are SGHKS and YYEKEE (reference sequence).

This TCR was recovered from a human donor with multiple sclerosis. The V call is TRBV5-5, the J call TRBJ1-2; no clear D. Sequenced material: CD8+ T cells from PBMCs. This CDR3 is CASSLSIVLPRGGYTF. CDR3 bases: TGTGCCAGCAGCTTGTCCATTGTGCTACCGCGGGGTGGCTACACCTTC.